These 14 T cell receptor beta chains were sequenced from one sample in a study of cytomegalovirus exposure and HLA in healthy donors. PCR was performed using 60 Vbeta and 13 Jbeta primers. Produced via immunoSEQ multiplex PCR; TCRdb's table is partial and in-frame only. The sample consists of 50,000 to 75,000 clones, about 83% of them appearing once. The sample consisted of PBMCs. The receptors originated from a human donor in good health.

The chain employs TRBV5-1 and TRBJ2-1; TRBD2 agrees at 7 bases. Germline-derived CDR1 and CDR2 are SGHRS and YFSETQ. This CDR3 is 16 amino acids long. Germline trimming cut 3 bases from V and 2 bases from J; bases unmatched to any gene: 8. CDR3 in amino acids: CASSYPGRGTYNEQFF. CDR3 nucleotide sequence: TGCGCCAGCAGCTACCCGGGGAGGGGCACCTACAATGAGCAGTTCTTC.

The chain links TRBV7-2 to TRBJ2-5; 8 nucleotides match TRBD1. The CDR3 totals 15 residues. CDR1 is SGHTA and CDR2 is FQGNSA in the germline V gene. The J segment lost 5 bases and the V segment lost 2 bases, leaving 7 bases of the junction unmatched. The CDR3 DNA follows: TGTGCCAGCAGCTTATCAGGGGGCTCATACGAGACCCAGTACTTC. Its translation is CASSLSGGSYETQYF.

The chain recombines TRBV6-5 with TRBJ2-1; 7 bases match TRBD2. The CDR3 contains 13 residues. Germline V CDR1 and CDR2: MNHEY, SVGAGI. The CDR3 region is CAAGVSKNNEQFF. The CDR3 DNA reads TGTGCGGCGGGAGTCTCTAAAAACAATGAGCAGTTCTTC.

The chain is built from TRBV2 and TRBJ2-5, with 7 bases lining up with TRBD2. V dropped 4 bases and J dropped 5; count of bases not matched to a gene: 4. The CDR3 is 13 amino acids. Germline loops: CDR1 SNHLY, CDR2 FYNNEI. The CDR3 spells CASSALASETQYF. CDR3 coding DNA: TGTGCCAGCAGTGCACTAGCGAGTGAGACCCAGTACTTC.

This rearrangement joins TRBV4-2 to TRBJ1-2; D not certain. The CDR3 contains 15 residues. Germline CDR1 and CDR2: LGHNA and YNFKEQ. The V and J ends lost 0 bases and 4 bases respectively, with 12 bases between them. The CDR3 DNA follows: TGTGCCAGCAGCCAAGACGGTACGACTGGCTATGGCTACACCTTC. It specifies CASSQDGTTGYGYTF.

For this clone: Other DNA sequences of this sample code for an identical CDR3. This chain connects TRBV7-2 to TRBJ1-2; the D gene is possibly TRBD1 (5 bases). The ends were cut back, 5 bases at V and 1 base at J, with 14 bases in the middle. From germline, CDR1 is SGHTA and CDR2 FQGNSA. CDR3 size: 15 residues. Here the CDR3 reads CASSPPDSFNYGYTF. CDR3 DNA: TGTGCCAGCAGCCCTCCTGACAGTTTTAACTATGGCTACACCTTC.

The J gene is TRBJ1-5, the V gene TRBV12-5, with 7 bases identical to TRBD1. Trimming cost V 3 bases and J 2 bases; bases outside gene matches: 4. CDR1 and CDR2 (germline): LGHNT, FRNRAP. The CDR3 is 15 amino acids. CDR3 nucleotide sequence: TGTGCTAGTGGTTTAAGAGACAGGGGCAATCAGCCCCAGCATTTT. Translation: CASGLRDRGNQPQHF.

V is TRBV5-4 and J is TRBJ2-5, with 7 nucleotides matching TRBD1. The V gene end was trimmed by 4 bases and the J gene end by 5 bases; junction bases not matched to a gene: 20. The germline CDR1 and CDR2 sequences are SGHNT and YYREEE (reference sequence). The CDR3 is made up of 18 amino acids. DNA for the CDR3: TGTGCCAGCAGCCCCGGCCCGCGACAGGGCGATAACGGTGAGACCCAGTACTTC. Translating it yields CASSPGPRQGDNGETQYF.

For this clone: A junction end diverges from the germline sequence, so it may reflect a read error. The chain joins TRBV7-9 to TRBJ2-7; 16 bases are a match to TRBD2. Germline V gene data show CDR1 as SEHNR and CDR2 as FQNEAQ (reference sequence). The CDR3 covers 16 residues. CDR3 DNA sequence: TGTTCCAGCAGCTGGGGACTAGCGGGAGGGCCCTACGAGCAGTACTTC. It specifies CSSSWGLAGGPYEQYF.

The rearrangement links TRBV4-1 to TRBJ2-1; a weak D match, TRBD2 (6 bases). The ends were cut back, 3 bases at V and 4 bases at J, with 22 bases in the middle. The V gene's germline CDR1 is MGHRA and CDR2 YSYEKL. There are 18 residues in the CDR3. CDR3 amino acids: CASSHGKSPGRRYNEQFF. CDR3 in DNA: TGCGCCAGCAGCCACGGAAAGTCCCCGGGGAGGCGTTACAATGAGCAGTTCTTC.

Details on this clone: One end of the junction does not line up with germline, which may come from a read error. The chain employs TRBV7-9 and TRBJ2-5, with D perhaps matching TRBD2 (5 bases). The CDR3 covers 15 residues. The V gene's germline CDR1 is SEHNR and CDR2 FQNEAQ (reference sequence). CDR3: CSSSLISAVGLTQYF. CDR3 sequence (DNA): TGTTCCAGCAGCTTAATTTCGGCCGTCGGACTGACCCAGTACTTC.

The chain employs TRBV5-4 and TRBJ1-2, with D possibly matching TRBD1 (5 bases). CDR3 length: 13 residues. Germline CDR1 reads SGHNT; CDR2 reads YYREEE (reference sequence). The germline V and J ends were trimmed by 4 bases and 1 base, with 8 bases remaining between them. The CDR3 region has the DNA TGTGCCAGCAGCCGCGACAGTAACTATGGCTACACCTTC. It specifies CASSRDSNYGYTF.

The V call is TRBV15, the J call TRBJ2-1; D may be TRBD1 (5 bases). Trimming pared 0 bases from V and 8 bases from J, leaving 11 bases between. Germline V gene lookup returns CDR1 LNHNV and CDR2 YYDKDF (reference sequence). This CDR3 is 14 amino acids long. CDR3 nucleotides: TGTGCCACCAGCAGAGATCAGGGTGGGGATGAGCAGTTCTTC. This translates into CATSRDQGGDEQFF.

The chain recombines TRBV19 with TRBJ1-5; a weak D match, TRBD1 (5 bases). The CDR3 is 14 residues long. The V and J ends lost 3 bases and 5 bases respectively, with 11 bases between them. In germline, CDR1 is LNHDA, CDR2 SQIVND (reference sequence). CDR3: CASSIDSFDQPQHF. In DNA, the CDR3 is TGTGCCAGTAGTATCGACAGTTTCGATCAGCCCCAGCATTTT.